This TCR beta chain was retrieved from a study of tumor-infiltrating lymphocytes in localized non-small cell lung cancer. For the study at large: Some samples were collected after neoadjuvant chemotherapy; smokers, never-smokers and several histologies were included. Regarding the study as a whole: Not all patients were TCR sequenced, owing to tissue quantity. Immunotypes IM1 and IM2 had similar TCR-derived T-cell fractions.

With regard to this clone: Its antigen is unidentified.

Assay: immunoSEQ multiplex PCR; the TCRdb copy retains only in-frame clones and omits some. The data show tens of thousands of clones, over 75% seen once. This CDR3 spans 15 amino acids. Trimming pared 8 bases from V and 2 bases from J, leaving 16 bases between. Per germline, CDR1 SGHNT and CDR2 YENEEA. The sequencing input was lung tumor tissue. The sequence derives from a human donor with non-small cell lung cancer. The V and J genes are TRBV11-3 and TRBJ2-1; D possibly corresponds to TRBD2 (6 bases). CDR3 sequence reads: CASAVGGETYNEQFF. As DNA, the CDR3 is TGTGCCAGCGCAGTCGGGGGTGAGACCTACAATGAGCAGTTCTTC.